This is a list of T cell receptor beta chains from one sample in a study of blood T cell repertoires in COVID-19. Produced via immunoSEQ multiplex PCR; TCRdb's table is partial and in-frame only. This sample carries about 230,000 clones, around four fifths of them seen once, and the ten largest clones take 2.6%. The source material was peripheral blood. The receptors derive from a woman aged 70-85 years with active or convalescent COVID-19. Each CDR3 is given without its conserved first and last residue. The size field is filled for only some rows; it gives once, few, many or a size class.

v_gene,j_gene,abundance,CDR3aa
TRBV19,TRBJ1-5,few,ASSFREGQPQH
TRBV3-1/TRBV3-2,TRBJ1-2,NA,ASSQDYLGQGADGYT
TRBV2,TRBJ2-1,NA,ASNSAGGPGEQF
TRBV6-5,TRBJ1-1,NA,ASSRSQGNTEAF
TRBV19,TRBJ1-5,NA,ASSTPVGGAGNQPQH
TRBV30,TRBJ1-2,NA,AWSGGGARPGYGYT
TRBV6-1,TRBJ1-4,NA,ASSEAAGWGEKLF
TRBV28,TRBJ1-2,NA,ASSLFTGTGAIYGYT
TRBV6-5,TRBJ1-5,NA,ASSTKNPGQPQH
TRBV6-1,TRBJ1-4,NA,ASSARQGTTNEKLF
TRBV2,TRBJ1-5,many,ASSRERGSNQPQH
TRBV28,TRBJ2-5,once,ASRGGETQY
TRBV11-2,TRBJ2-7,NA,ASSTQPGQGSIEQY
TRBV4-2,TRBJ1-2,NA,ASSHDPGQGAGGYT
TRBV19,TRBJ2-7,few,ASSIGQGDGEQY
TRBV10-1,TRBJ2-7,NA,ARAGDRHYEQY
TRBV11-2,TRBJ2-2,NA,ASSLGIRTGPNTGELF
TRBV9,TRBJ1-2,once,ASSVKGQIS
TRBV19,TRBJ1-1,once,ASSGQGAGTEAF
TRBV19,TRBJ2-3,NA,ASSQTGLKDTQY
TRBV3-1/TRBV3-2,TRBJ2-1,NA,ASSQETGYPYNEQF
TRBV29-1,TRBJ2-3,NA,SVGGQGNWADTQY
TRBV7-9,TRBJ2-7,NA,ASSLPGTGLNEQY
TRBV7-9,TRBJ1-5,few,ASSPEGQSNQPQH
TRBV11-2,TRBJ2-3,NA,ASSSFLATTDTQY
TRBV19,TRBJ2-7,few,ASRSSGRSGYEQY
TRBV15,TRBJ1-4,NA,ATSKNSGLPNEKLF
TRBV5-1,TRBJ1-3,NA,ASSLAGVFSGNTIY
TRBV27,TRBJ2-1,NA,ASSLFFRLADNEQF